The text below deals with one TCR beta chain. The data were obtained in a study of control samples from healthy donors and cancer patients. V was shortened by 8 bases and J by 7 bases, with 14 bases between the two germline ends. Looked up from germline, CDR1 is MNHEY and CDR2 is SVGAGI. This CDR3 spans 12 amino acids. Produced via immunoSEQ multiplex PCR; TCRdb's table is partial and in-frame only. The sample lists about 43,000 clones; around 94% were seen once. This sequence was found in a man aged 55-75 years in good health. J is TRBJ2-5 and V is TRBV6-5, with D tentatively TRBD1 or TRBD2 (5 bases each). Sequencing was carried out using blood. The CDR3 region has the DNA TGTGCCAGCGAGGGGTTGCGGGCGACCCAGTACTTC. Encoded protein: CASEGLRATQYF.